This entry lists 14 T cell receptor beta chains sequenced from one sample in a study of cytomegalovirus exposure and HLA in healthy donors. PCR involved 60 Vbeta and 13 Jbeta primers. Generated by immunoSEQ multiplex PCR, the TCRdb table keeps only in-frame clones and is missing some. The table shows under 300,000 clones, with about 81% occurring only once. Material for sequencing was PBMCs. These receptors were obtained from a woman in her fifties or sixties in good health and CMV-seropositive.

The CDR3 is CAWSAQSNQPQHF. As DNA, the CDR3 is TGTGCCTGGAGCGCTCAGAGCAATCAGCCCCAGCATTTT. The gene calls are TRBV30 and TRBJ1-5; D is undetermined. V was trimmed by 3 bases and J by 1 base, leaving 7 bases between them. The V gene's germline CDR1 is GTSNPN and CDR2 SVGIG (reference sequence). The CDR3 spans 13 residues.

This clone was found a few times. V gene TRBV5-4 combines with J gene TRBJ2-1; tentative D call: TRBD2 (5 bases). Trimming removed 2 bases at V and 4 bases at J, with 13 bases between. The germline V gene has CDR1 SGHNT and CDR2 YYREEE (reference sequence). The CDR3 spans 15 residues. CDR3 bases: TGTGCCAGCAGCTTTGGCGCCCGGACTTACAATGAGCAGTTCTTC. Residues: CASSFGARTYNEQFF. The full variable domain, in which reference TRBV5-4 and TRBJ2-1 provide the parts outside the CDR3, is ETGVTQSPTHLIKTRGQQVTLRCSSQSGHNTVSWYQQALGQGPQFIFQYYREEENGRGNFPPRFSGLQFPNYSSELNVNALELDDSALYLCASSFGARTYNEQFFGPGTRLTVL.

The chain combines TRBV30 with TRBJ2-1; D may be TRBD2 (5 bases). The CDR3 consists of 14 residues. Germline CDR1 reads GTSNPN; CDR2 reads SVGIG (reference sequence). Trimming pared 3 bases from V and 10 bases from J, leaving 19 bases between. CDR3 residues: CAWSVRSGVREQFF. For the CDR3, the DNA is TGTGCCTGGAGCGTGAGGAGCGGTGTCCGGGAGCAGTTCTTC.

The chain is built from TRBV5-5 and TRBJ2-1; 9 bases align to TRBD1. Germline V lookup: CDR1 SGHKS, CDR2 YYEKEE (reference sequence). The CDR3 has 19 amino acids. With V trimmed by 2 bases and J by 8 bases, 20 bases remained unmatched. The CDR3, as DNA: TGTGCCAGCAGCTTATTAGACAGAAAGACAGGGGGACATCTAGATGAGCAGTTCTTC. The encoded protein is CASSLLDRKTGGHLDEQFF.

The chain employs TRBV18 and TRBJ2-6; 14 bases map to TRBD2. There are 18 residues in the CDR3. Germline assignment: CDR1 KGHSH and CDR2 LQKENI. The ends lost 4 bases at V and 3 bases at J; junction bases unmatched: 5. CDR3: CASSRGLAGVSGANVLTF. The CDR3 region has the DNA TGTGCCAGCTCACGGGGACTAGCGGGAGTAAGTGGGGCCAACGTCCTGACTTTC.

The rearrangement links TRBV6-4 to TRBJ2-6; D gene uncertain. The V and J ends lost 5 bases and 0 bases respectively, with 8 bases between them. The CDR3 is made up of 15 amino acids. Germline V CDR1 and CDR2: MRHNA, SNTAGT. The CDR3 DNA follows: TGTGCCAGCAGTATCGAGAGCTCTGGGGCCAACGTCCTGACTTTC. Protein sequence: CASSIESSGANVLTF.

The genes are TRBV19 and TRBJ1-4, with 11 positions matching TRBD1. Germline V lookup: CDR1 LNHDA, CDR2 SQIVND (reference sequence). The CDR3 covers 14 residues. After removal of 5 bases from V and 7 bases from J, the junction contained 3 bases not matched to a gene. In nucleotides, the CDR3 is TGTGCCAGTAGTTCTGGGACAGGGGGTGAAAAACTGTTTTTT. Its protein is CASSSGTGGEKLFF.

The chain employs TRBV14 and TRBJ2-1; TRBD2 aligns across 13 bases. CDR1 and CDR2 (germline): SGHDN, FVKESK. V shed 4 bases and J 12 bases; nucleotides not matched to a gene: 18. The CDR3 consists of 18 residues. CDR3 DNA: TGTGCCAGCAGCCTGTACCCGGGACAGGGACTAGCGGGACTGGTGCAGTTCTTC. This translates into CASSLYPGQGLAGLVQFF.

The J gene is TRBJ2-2, the V gene TRBV11-2; possible D gene TRBD2, 5 bases. The CDR3 totals 14 residues. Germline V gives CDR1 SGHAT, CDR2 FQNNGV. Trimming cost V 5 bases and J 6 bases, with 13 bases left between them. This chain's CDR3 is CASSPLTRAGELFF. DNA for the CDR3: TGTGCCAGCAGCCCCTTAACTAGAGCCGGGGAGCTGTTTTTT.

As regards this clone: The CDR3 ends on some other residue instead of the conserved phenylalanine or tryptophan, so this is likely a read error. Because the CDR3's place on the DNA is in doubt, the DNA is left out and the CDR3 is given as listed by TCRdb. V is TRBV10-2 and J is TRBJ2-3; the table names TRBD2, a call not compared with the DNA. CDR1 is WSHSY, CDR2 SAAADI, per germline. The CDR3 length equals 13 residues, ends included. CDR3 amino acids: CASSVRSGRVQAL.

This chain uses TRBV15 with TRBJ1-1; D not certain. The CDR3 consists of 15 residues. CDR1 LNHNV and CDR2 YYDKDF come from the germline V gene (reference sequence). The V gene lost 0 bases and the J gene lost 1 base, with 9 bases spanning the gap. CDR3 in amino acids: CATSRDLQANTEAFF. The CDR3 nucleotides are TGTGCCACCAGCAGAGATTTGCAGGCGAACACTGAAGCTTTCTTT.

The V call is TRBV28, the J call TRBJ1-5; TRBD1 aligns across 7 bases. J gave up 6 bases and V 4 bases, and 3 bases lay outside the gene matches. CDR1 and CDR2 from the germline V gene are MDHEN and SYDVKM. The CDR3 spans 13 residues. CDR3 DNA: TGTGCCAGCAGTTCCTACAGGGGTCAGCCCCAGCATTTT. The encoded protein is CASSSYRGQPQHF.

This clone was picked up a small number of times. V is TRBV6-5 and J is TRBJ2-7; 8 bases agree with TRBD1. The CDR3 covers 13 residues. J was trimmed by 6 bases and V by 4 bases; bases with no gene match: 5. Germline V CDR1 and CDR2: MNHEY, SVGAGI. The CDR3 DNA reads TGTGCCAGCAGTTTAGGGGGGACAGGCGAGCAGTACTTC. It is translated as CASSLGGTGEQYF.

The rearrangement links TRBV2 to TRBJ2-5; D is perhaps TRBD2 (6 bases). Germline values: CDR1 SNHLY, CDR2 FYNNEI. V shed 4 bases and J shed 5 bases, with 17 bases lying between them. The CDR3 extends over 15 amino acids. The CDR3 DNA reads TGTGCCAGCAGTGGGACGGGAGTTGGTCGGGAGACCCAGTACTTC. Its protein product is CASSGTGVGRETQYF. The variable domain in full, completed from reference TRBV2 and TRBJ2-5, reads EPEVTQTPSHQVTQMGQEVILRCVPISNHLYFYWYRQILGQKVEFLVSFYNNEISEKSEIFDDQFSVERPDGSNFTLKIRSTKLEDSAMYFCASSGTGVGRETQYFGPGTRLLVL.